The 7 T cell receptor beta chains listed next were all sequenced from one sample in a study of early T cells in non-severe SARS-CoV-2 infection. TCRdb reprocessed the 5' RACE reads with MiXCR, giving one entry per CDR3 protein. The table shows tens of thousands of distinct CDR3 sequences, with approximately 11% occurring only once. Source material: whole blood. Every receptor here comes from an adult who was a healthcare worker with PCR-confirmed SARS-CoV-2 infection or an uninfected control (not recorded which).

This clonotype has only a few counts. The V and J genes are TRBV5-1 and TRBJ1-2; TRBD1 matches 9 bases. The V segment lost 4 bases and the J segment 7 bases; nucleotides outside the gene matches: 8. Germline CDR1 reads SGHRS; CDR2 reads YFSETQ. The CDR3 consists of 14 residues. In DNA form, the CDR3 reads TGCGCCAGCAGCGCGGGACAGGGACTCGGTGGCTACACCTTC. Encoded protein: CASSAGQGLGGYTF.

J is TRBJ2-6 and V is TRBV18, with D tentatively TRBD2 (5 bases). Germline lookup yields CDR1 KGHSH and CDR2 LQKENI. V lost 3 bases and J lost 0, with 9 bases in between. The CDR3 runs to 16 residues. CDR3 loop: CASSPKGVSGANVLTF. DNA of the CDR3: TGTGCCAGCTCACCTAAGGGAGTCTCTGGGGCCAACGTCCTGACTTTC.

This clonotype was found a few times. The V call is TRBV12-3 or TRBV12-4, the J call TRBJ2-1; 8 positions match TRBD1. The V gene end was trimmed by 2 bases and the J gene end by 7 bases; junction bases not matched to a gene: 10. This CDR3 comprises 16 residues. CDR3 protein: CASSLRQGALSNEQFF. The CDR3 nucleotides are TGTGCCAGCAGTTTAAGGCAGGGGGCGCTTTCTAATGAGCAGTTCTTC.

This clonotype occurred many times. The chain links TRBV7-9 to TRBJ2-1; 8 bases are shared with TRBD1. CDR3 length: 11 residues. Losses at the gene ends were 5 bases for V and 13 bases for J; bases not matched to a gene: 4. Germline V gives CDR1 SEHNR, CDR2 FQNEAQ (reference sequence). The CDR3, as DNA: TGTGCCAGCAGCCGGGGACAGGTCCAGTTCTTC. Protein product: CASSRGQVQFF.

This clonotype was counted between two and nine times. In DNA form, the CDR3 reads TGCGCCAGCAGCCCATTAGCGGCGACAGATACGCAGTATTTT. Encoded protein: CASSPLAATDTQYF. The gene calls are TRBV5-1 and TRBJ2-3, with D tentatively TRBD2 (6 bases). Trimming removed 4 bases at V and 3 bases at J, with 12 bases between. In germline, CDR1 is SGHRS, CDR2 YFSETQ. The CDR3 has 14 amino acids.

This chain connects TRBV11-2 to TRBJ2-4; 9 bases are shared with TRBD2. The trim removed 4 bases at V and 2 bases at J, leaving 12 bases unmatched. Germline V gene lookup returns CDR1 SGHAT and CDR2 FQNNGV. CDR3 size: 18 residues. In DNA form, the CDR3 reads TGTGCCAGCAGCTACATAGCGGGAGATTCTTTGTCCAAAAACATTCAGTACTTC. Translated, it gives CASSYIAGDSLSKNIQYF. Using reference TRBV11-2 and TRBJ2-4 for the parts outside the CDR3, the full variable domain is EAGVAQSPRYKIIEKRQSVAFWCNPISGHATLYWYQQILGQGPKLLIQFQNNGVVDDSQLPKDRFSAERLKGVDSTLKIQPAKLEDSAVYLCASSYIAGDSLSKNIQYFGAGTRLSVL.

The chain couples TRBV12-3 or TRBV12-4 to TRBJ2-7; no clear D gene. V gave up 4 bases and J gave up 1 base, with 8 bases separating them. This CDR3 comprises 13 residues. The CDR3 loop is CASSYLRSYEQYF. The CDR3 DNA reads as TGTGCCAGCAGTTATCTTCGTTCCTACGAGCAGTACTTC.